This entry describes one T cell receptor (beta chain). What this receptor recognizes is not known. Base qualities were left out, and no much larger clone turns up one base away. The sample's time point label, in plain terms: cells obtained before transplantation from donor or recipient. CD3+CD4+ and CD3+CD8+ populations were FACS-sorted from unstimulated pre-transplant donor and recipient cells taken from spleen or lymph nodes. The library was generated by the immunoSEQ multiplex PCR assay. For most patients, genomic DNA was isolated with the Qiagen DNeasy Blood and Tissue Kit and shipped frozen to Adaptive Biotechnologies for TCR sequencing. High-throughput TCR-beta CDR3 sequencing of genomic DNA from most patients was performed by Adaptive Biotechnologies. For the original study's pipeline: Adaptive's ImmunoSEQ software supplied the TCR sequencing data for approximately 18 patients, while MiXCR and VDJtools were used to process a few other patients. CD4 versus CD8 sorting errors were corrected by removing sequences found in both subsets at a frequency ratio below 5:1. Because the origin of CDR3 nucleotide sequences shared between donor and recipient could not be assigned, those sequences were removed. To be classed as alloreactive, a clone needed at least 2-fold expansion over unstimulated cells and a minimum CFSE-low frequency of 0.002% (template counts) or 0.001% (read counts). Clones detected in sequenced pre-transplant spleen, lymph node, or MLR CFSE-low populations of the donor or recipient were defined as mappable. The cumulative frequency of alloreactive clones was calculated as a percentage of all sequences, weighted by copy number. Entries here come from immuneACCESS through TCRdb and include only in-frame sequences with V and J called. Some clones fail to appear in such tables; in the studies checked, an unresolved V gene covers under half of the shortfall, and the cause of the remainder is unknown. V and J calls and clone size are given by that table; D and trimming were obtained from the DNA. Recorded for this sample are some 48,000 clones; approximately 84% of them occurred a single time. 0.35% to 0.55% of the sample goes to the ten largest clones.

The CDR3 measures 16 amino acids from cysteine to phenylalanine. Only the CDR3 portion is preserved as DNA: 48 bases, with reading frame beginning at the first base. The junction carries 10 bases between V and J, which are trimmed by 1 base and 0 bases respectively. According to the germline V gene, CDR1 reads LGHNT and CDR2 reads FRNRAP. This sample was included in a study of graft-versus-host responses after intestinal transplantation (dated by TCRdb to the early 2020s). A note on the overall study: The transplants that recipients received were multivisceral, liver-intestinal, or isolated intestinal. Anti-thymocyte globulin induction was given to all recipients, followed by maintenance tacrolimus and steroids for two to three years. After intestinal transplantation, graft-versus-host and host-versus-graft alloreactive T cell clones in the graft, circulation and bone marrow were tracked using bulk TCR-beta CDR3 sequencing. Alloreactive clones were identified by sequencing pre-transplant mixed lymphocyte reaction products and comparing them with unstimulated pre-transplant donor and recipient T cells. A cohort of about 26 intestinal transplant recipients, including one retransplant, was enrolled, and a few patients lacking pretransplant specimens were excluded. A peak of at least 4% donor T cells among recipient peripheral blood mononuclear cells was the definition used for donor T cell macrochimerism. Rather than going through the commercial service, samples from a few later patients were sequenced in-house on an Illumina MiSeq and processed with MiXCR. General findings and caveats noted by the study authors: High GvH to HvG T cell clonal ratios were observed in the allografts of patients with donor T cell macrochimerism. The relatively low number and heterogeneity of intestinal transplant patients limited the conclusions. Early after transplant, peak levels of circulating GvH clones were associated with declines in HvG clones. GvH clones were detected in recipient bone marrow, and some appeared earlier in ileal mucosa or blood, consistent with an intestinal mucosal origin.

This receptor was obtained from a human donor who was the organ donor for an intestinal transplant. Source: unstimulated CD4+ T cells sorted from spleen or lymph node cells, taken before transplant. The chain is made from TRBV12-5 and TRBJ1-5; matching of 6 bases hints at TRBD1 as the D gene. The CDR3 loop reads CASGLGQANSNQPQHF. The DNA reads as follows: TGTGCTAGTGGTTTGGGACAGGCGAATAGCAATCAGCCCCAGCATTTT. Here the CDR3 is joined to the reference TRBV12-5 and TRBJ1-5 genes, and the full variable domain is: DARVTQTPRHKVTEMGQEVTMRCQPILGHNTVFWYRQTMMQGLELLAYFRNRAPLDDSGMPKDRFSAEMPDATLATLKIQPSEPRDSAVYFCASGLGQANSNQPQHFGDGTRLSIL.